This record concerns one T cell receptor (beta chain) sequence. The antigen is not known. The data originate from a study of lymphopenia after photon versus proton radiotherapy. Repertoires were generated with immunoSEQ multiplex PCR, while TCRdb's copy carries only in-frame clones and drops some. Of around 30,000 clones listed, over 70% are singletons. This CDR3 contains 18 residues. The V gene end was trimmed by 4 bases and the J gene end by 5 bases; junction bases not matched to a gene: 16. CDR1 is MGHRA and CDR2 is YSYEKL in the germline V gene. General study findings and limits: Oligoclonal CD8+ Temra expansion after nadir drove photon patients' diversity drop. Relative stability marked proton patients; photon patients lost diversity and naive cells.

The sequenced sample was peripheral blood, obtained from a patient treated with proton-based radiotherapy. The sequence was obtained from a woman between 65 and 79 years old with pancreatic cancer. V usage is TRBV4-1 and J usage is TRBJ2-1; 8 nucleotides agree with TRBD2. For the CDR3, the DNA is TGCGCCAGCAGCCCCCCAGCGGGAGAGGTGGTAAAGGACAATGAGCAGTTCTTC. Protein product: CASSPPAGEVVKDNEQFF.